A selection of T cell receptor beta chains follows, all from one sample in a study of PD-L1 blockade in urothelial cancer. Produced via immunoSEQ multiplex PCR; TCRdb's table is partial and in-frame only. The sample gives tens of thousands of clones, around 90% of which show up once; 6% to 9% is in the top ten. The specimen was PBMCs, collected around atezolizumab (anti-PD-L1) treatment. These receptors came from a man aged 55 to 70 with urothelial cancer. Each CDR3 is given with its conserved first and last residue. The D gene is left open where the match is weak. Size is omitted from some rows. Given values are once, few, many or a class for expanded clones.

d_gene,len,j_gene,abundance,v_gene,CDR3aa,CDR3nt
NA,12,TRBJ2-1,NA,TRBV4-2,CASSLTGSEQFF,TGTGCCAGCAGTCTCACAGGTAGTGAGCAGTTCTTC
TRBD1,13,TRBJ1-1,NA,TRBV7-3,CASSNQGATEAFF,TGTGCCAGCAGCAATCAGGGGGCCACTGAAGCTTTCTTT
NA,13,TRBJ2-5,NA,TRBV7-3,CASSLLTGETQYF,TGTGCCAGCAGCTTATTAACGGGAGAGACCCAGTACTTC
TRBD1,14,TRBJ2-2,NA,TRBV7-2,CASSFNRGGGELFF,TGTGCCAGCAGCTTTAACAGGGGTGGCGGGGAGCTGTTTTTT
TRBD1,15,TRBJ2-1,NA,TRBV29-1,CSVDVPGQGANEQFF,TGCAGCGTTGACGTGCCGGGACAGGGGGCCAATGAGCAGTTCTTC
TRBD2,14,TRBJ2-7,NA,TRBV5-1,CASHPGGSSYEQYF,TGCGCCAGCCATCCCGGCGGGAGCTCCTACGAGCAGTACTTC
TRBD1,14,TRBJ1-2,NA,TRBV2,CASSAEGQGWGYTF,TGTGCCAGCAGTGCCGAGGGACAGGGATGGGGCTACACCTTC
TRBD1,14,TRBJ1-2,NA,TRBV28,CASRTGGVYGGYTF,TGTGCCAGCAGAACAGGGGGCGTCTACGGAGGCTACACCTTC
TRBD2,13,TRBJ2-5,NA,TRBV13,CASSSGLGETQYF,TGTGCCAGCAGCTCCGGACTAGGAGAGACCCAGTACTTC
TRBD1,16,TRBJ2-7,NA,TRBV4-3,CASSQELNRGISEQYF,TGCGCCAGCAGCCAAGAGCTTAACAGGGGGATAAGCGAGCAGTACTTC
TRBD2,14,TRBJ2-3,NA,TRBV28,CASSPGTNTDTQYF,TGTGCCAGCAGTCCCGGGACTAACACAGATACGCAGTATTTT
NA,15,TRBJ2-3,NA,TRBV4-1,CASSQPQGSADTQYF,TGCGCCAGCAGCCAACCACAGGGCAGTGCAGATACGCAGTATTTT
NA,12,TRBJ2-7,NA,TRBV7-6,CASSQLTGEQYF,TGTGCCAGCAGCCAACTCACAGGGGAGCAGTACTTC
NA,11,TRBJ1-5,NA,TRBV6-5,CASTGGQPQHF,TGTGCCAGCACGGGAGGACAGCCCCAGCATTTT
NA,13,TRBJ1-4,NA,TRBV11-2,CASSLERLEKLFF,TGTGCCAGCAGCTTAGAACGACTGGAAAAACTGTTTTTT
TRBD1,15,TRBJ2-7,NA,TRBV6-1,CASSVADRGPDEQYF,TGTGCCAGCAGTGTAGCGGACAGGGGGCCTGACGAGCAGTACTTC
TRBD1,12,TRBJ1-2,NA,TRBV19,CASGQGNYGYTF,TGTGCCAGTGGACAGGGGAACTATGGCTACACCTTC
NA,15,TRBJ1-6,NA,TRBV2,CASTGSGGFGSPLHF,TGTGCCAGCACCGGGTCTGGAGGGTTTGGTTCACCCCTCCACTTT
NA,15,TRBJ1-4,NA,TRBV30,CAWSEDISTNEKLFF,TGTGCCTGGAGCGAGGACATTTCAACTAATGAAAAACTGTTTTTT
TRBD2,16,TRBJ2-5,NA,TRBV4-2,CASSQLFSGGQETQYF,TGTGCCAGCAGCCAATTATTCAGCGGGGGCCAAGAGACCCAGTACTTC
TRBD1,19,TRBJ2-3,NA,TRBV7-2,CASSLVAGGGQGGVDTQYF,TGTGCCAGCAGCCTAGTTGCTGGGGGGGGACAGGGAGGGGTAGATACGCAGTATTTT
TRBD1,15,TRBJ2-7,NA,TRBV19,CASSTTGGSNYEQYF,TGTGCCAGTAGTACTACAGGGGGCTCCAACTACGAGCAGTACTTC
TRBD1,16,TRBJ2-2,NA,TRBV4-3,CASSQIPGQVTGELFF,TGCGCCAGCAGCCAAATCCCGGGACAGGTCACCGGGGAGCTGTTTTTT
TRBD2,16,TRBJ2-2,NA,TRBV28,CASTPPGGAYTGELFF,TGTGCCAGCACCCCCCCCGGGGGGGCCTACACCGGGGAGCTGTTTTTT
TRBD1,14,TRBJ1-5,NA,TRBV19,CASSTRTGNQPQHF,TGTGCCAGTAGTACTCGGACAGGGAATCAGCCCCAGCATTTT
TRBD1,14,TRBJ1-4,NA,TRBV30,CAWSTDRGREKLFF,TGTGCCTGGAGTACGGACAGGGGGCGAGAAAAACTGTTTTTT
TRBD1,14,TRBJ1-1,NA,TRBV7-9,CASSHRGRGTEAFF,TGTGCCAGCAGCCACAGGGGGCGTGGAACTGAAGCTTTCTTT
TRBD1,13,TRBJ1-5,NA,TRBV7-2,CASSGQENQPQHF,TGTGCCAGCTCCGGACAGGAAAATCAGCCCCAGCATTTT
TRBD1,14,TRBJ1-4,NA,TRBV15,CATSRPGQDEKLFF,TGTGCCACCAGCAGACCGGGACAGGATGAAAAACTGTTTTTT
TRBD1,16,TRBJ1-5,once,TRBV7-2,CASSLAAGGLGQPQHF,TGTGCCAGCAGCTTAGCGGCAGGGGGCTTGGGTCAGCCCCAGCATTTT
TRBD1,14,TRBJ2-7,NA,TRBV10-3,CAISERDRPYEQYF,TGTGCCATCAGCGAACGGGACAGGCCCTACGAGCAGTACTTC
TRBD2,15,TRBJ2-5,NA,TRBV10-2,CASLETTGGQETQYF,TGCGCCAGCTTGGAAACCACGGGGGGGCAAGAGACCCAGTACTTC
NA,16,TRBJ2-6,few,TRBV2,CASSEAGRTGANVLTF,TGTGCCAGCAGTGAGGCCGGGAGAACTGGGGCCAACGTCCTGACTTTC